What follows are 5 T cell receptor beta chains derived from one specimen sequenced in a study of blood T cell repertoires in COVID-19 (dated by TCRdb to 2020 to 2022). Library preparation employed the immunoSEQ multiplex PCR assay. TCRdb carries this immuneACCESS record with in-frame sequences only. Its versions omit some clonotypes, under half of them owing to an unresolved V gene in the studies checked, with the rest unexplained. The sample yields around 250,000 clones; around 81% were counted once. Together, the top ten hold around 3.5% of the sample. The specimen was PBMCs or T cells enriched from blood (not recorded which). These receptors were obtained from a man aged 50 to 59 who had recovered from COVID-19.

A word on this clone: The sample carries other DNA sequences with the same CDR3. The V call is TRBV9, the J call TRBJ1-2; 8 nucleotides match TRBD1. Per germline, CDR1 SGDLS and CDR2 YYNGEE. The CDR3 covers 16 residues. V lost 0 bases and J lost 1; bases outside the gene matches: 5. The CDR3 is CASSVATGGGNYGYTF. The CDR3 nucleotides are TGTGCCAGCAGCGTAGCTACAGGGGGAGGTAACTATGGCTACACCTTC. The whole variable domain, filled in from reference TRBV9 and TRBJ1-2, reads DSGVTQTPKHLITATGQRVTLRCSPRSGDLSVYWYQQSLDQGLQFLIQYYNGEERAKGNILERFSAQQFPDLHSELNLSSLELGDSALYFCASSVATGGGNYGYTFGSGTRLTVV.

J is TRBJ2-7 and V is TRBV11-2, with unresolved D. Per the germline V gene, CDR1 is SGHAT and CDR2 is FQNNGV. This CDR3 contains 15 residues. V was trimmed by 5 bases and J by 0 bases, leaving 14 bases between them. CDR3 region: CASSPRVGNSYEQYF. CDR3 bases: TGTGCCAGCAGCCCCCGCGTGGGCAACTCCTACGAGCAGTACTTC.

The chain links TRBV4-3 to TRBJ2-2, with D possibly being TRBD1 (6 bases). The CDR3 sequence is 14 residues long. CDR1 LGHNA and CDR2 YSLEER come from the germline V gene. Trimming stripped 4 bases from V and 5 bases from J, with 11 bases between. For the CDR3, the DNA is TGCGCCAGCAGCCTCGGGACAATTACCGGGGAGCTGTTTTTT. Amino acids: CASSLGTITGELFF.

This clone was seen only once. In DNA form, the CDR3 reads TGTGCCAGCAGCTCACCAAGGGGCGAGCAGTACTTC. It codes for CASSSPRGEQYF. The chain joins TRBV7-9 to TRBJ2-7, with D tentatively TRBD1 (5 bases). The CDR3 runs 12 residues. The germline V gene encodes CDR1 SEHNR and CDR2 FQNEAQ (reference sequence). The germline V and J ends were trimmed by 4 bases and 6 bases, with 10 bases remaining between them.

The chain combines TRBV18 with TRBJ2-7; D may be TRBD2 (6 bases). Trimming cost V 3 bases and J 7 bases, with 19 bases left between them. Germline CDR1 is KGHSH and CDR2 is LQKENI. The CDR3 consists of 15 residues. The CDR3 loop is CASSPASEGPREQYF. The DNA of the CDR3 is TGTGCCAGCTCACCCGCCTCGGAGGGACCTCGGGAGCAGTACTTC.